The rows below give T cell receptor beta chains drawn from one sample of a study of identical twins. TCRdb passed the 5' RACE reads through MiXCR, listing each CDR3 protein once. The sample includes under 300,000 distinct CDR3 sequences, roughly 13% of them seen just once. In addition, the sample was reused for a study of yellow fever vaccine responses in identical twins.

The sample comprised memory (CD45RO+) T cells sorted from blood. The receptors were gathered from a woman in her late teens or twenties in good health. CDR3s include the opening cysteine and the closing phenylalanine or tryptophan. A D gene is named only where the DNA matches it firmly. Only part of the rows carry a size: once, few, many, or a class if the clone is expanded.

clone_size d_call j_call v_call cdr3_nt cdr3_aa
NA TRBD2 TRBJ2-1 TRBV15 TGTGCCACCAGCAGAGAGAGAGCGGGTAGCGGGAGGGGGCCTAACAATGAGCAGTTCTTC CATSRERAGSGRGPNNEQFF
NA TRBD2 TRBJ2-5 TRBV6-1 TGTGCCATCACTGGGACGGGGGGGGACCAAGAGACCCAGTACTTC CAITGTGGDQETQYF
NA NA TRBJ1-5 TRBV6-2/TRBV6-3 TGTGCCAGCAGTTACATGTTCGGGAAGGGAGATAGCAATCAGCCCCAGCATTTT CASSYMFGKGDSNQPQHF
NA NA TRBJ2-7 TRBV5-5 TGTGCCATCAGCCCCCGGTTGCCAAACGAGCAGTACTTC CAISPRLPNEQYF
NA TRBD2 TRBJ2-1 TRBV2 TGTGCCAGCAGTAATAGCGGGAGGGCCTCGGATGAGCAGTTCTTC CASSNSGRASDEQFF
few NA TRBJ2-7 TRBV5-1 TGCGCCAGCAGCTTGGGTGCGGGGAGAAGCTACGAGCAGTACTTC CASSLGAGRSYEQYF
many NA TRBJ2-3 TRBV7-6 TGTGCCAGCAGCCTGGATGGGGGCACAGATACGCAGTATTTT CASSLDGGTDTQYF
many NA TRBJ1-1 TRBV7-2 TGTGCCAGCAGCTTAGCCGGGACGCGAAATGAAGCTTTCTTT CASSLAGTRNEAFF
NA TRBD1 TRBJ2-7 TRBV6-1 TGTGCCGGAGGGACAGGGCCTGGCAGCGAGCAGTACTTC CAGGTGPGSEQYF
NA NA TRBJ2-7 TRBV7-8 TGTGCCAGCACCATAGGCGTCCCCTACGAGCAGTACTTC CASTIGVPYEQYF
once TRBD2 TRBJ2-2 TRBV19 TGTGCCAGTAGTCCCGGGACTAGCGGGAGAACCGGGGAGCTGTTTTTT CASSPGTSGRTGELFF
many NA TRBJ2-1 TRBV11-1 TGTGCCAGCAGTTATCCGACCCTTGGGGGCCGCTACTACAATGAGCAGTTCTTC CASSYPTLGGRYYNEQFF
NA NA TRBJ1-2 TRBV7-2 TGTGCCAGCAGCCCCGGGGGGGTGGACCTCTATGGCTACACCTTC CASSPGGVDLYGYTF
few TRBD2 TRBJ2-3 TRBV6-1 TGTGCCAGCAGTCGTGGGCTAGCGGGAGTGGATACGCAGTATTTT CASSRGLAGVDTQYF
NA TRBD2 TRBJ2-7 TRBV5-1 TGCGCCAGCAGCTTGGCCTTAAAAGCGGGAGGGAGCTCCTACGAGCAGTACTTC CASSLALKAGGSSYEQYF
NA NA TRBJ1-4 TRBV28 TGTGCCAGCAGTTTGCAGGGTTTTACAACTAATGAAAAACTGTTTTTT CASSLQGFTTNEKLFF
few NA TRBJ2-3 TRBV6-1 TGTGCCAGCAGTGAACTACTAGCCGCAGATACGCAGTATTTT CASSELLAADTQYF
NA TRBD2 TRBJ2-1 TRBV6-5 TGTGCCAGCAGTTACTCAGGAGCGGGGGCAACCAATGAGCAGTTCTTC CASSYSGAGATNEQFF
many TRBD2 TRBJ2-3 TRBV20-1 TGCAGTGCTAGAAGGCTAGCGGGGGGACACACAGATACGCAGTATTTT CSARRLAGGHTDTQYF
many NA TRBJ1-5 TRBV11-2 TGTGCCAGCAACCAAGACAGGTCGGAGGGTCAGCCCCAGCATTTT CASNQDRSEGQPQHF
few TRBD1 TRBJ2-3 TRBV7-3 TGTGCCAGCAGCTTCGGGACAGGGCAGAGCACAGATACGCAGTATTTT CASSFGTGQSTDTQYF
few TRBD2 TRBJ2-1 TRBV5-1 TGCGCCAGCAGCTTTGGCGGGAGCCCCTTAAATGAGCAGTTCTTC CASSFGGSPLNEQFF
once TRBD2 TRBJ2-6 TRBV3-1 TGTGCCAGCTCCCACGGGGGGGCTGGGGCCAACGTCCTGACTTTC CASSHGGAGANVLTF
few NA TRBJ2-1 TRBV10-3 TGTGCCAGCGGGTTAGAATACAATGAGCAGTTCTTC CASGLEYNEQFF
NA NA TRBJ1-5 TRBV3-1 TGTGCCAGCAGCTACGGGACACCAGGGGATCAGCCCCAGCATTTT CASSYGTPGDQPQHF
many TRBD1 TRBJ1-1 TRBV10-2 TGCGCCAGCATCAGAGACAGGGACACTGAAGCTTTCTTT CASIRDRDTEAFF
few TRBD1 TRBJ1-2 TRBV10-3 TGTGCCACGACAGGGGACTATGGCTACACCTTC CATTGDYGYTF
few TRBD2 TRBJ2-1 TRBV5-5 TGTGCCAGCAGCGCTAGCGGGGGAGACGTAAGTGAGCAGTTCTTC CASSASGGDVSEQFF
few TRBD2 TRBJ2-7 TRBV10-3 TGTGCCATCAGTGACCCCGGGACTAGCGGCTCCTACGAGCAGTACTTC CAISDPGTSGSYEQYF
many NA TRBJ2-7 TRBV3-1 TGTGCCAGCAGCCCGACTAGAAAGGCCTACGAGCAGTACTTC CASSPTRKAYEQYF
NA NA TRBJ2-2 TRBV5-6 TGTGCCAGCAGCTCCGGTACGGTCGGGGAGCTGTTTTTT CASSSGTVGELFF
few TRBD2 TRBJ2-7 TRBV7-9 TGTGCCAGCAGCTCGAGACTAGCGGGAGCTTACGAGCAGTACTTC CASSSRLAGAYEQYF
many NA TRBJ2-3 TRBV12-3/TRBV12-4 TGTGCCAGCCGCTTAGTGGATACGCAGTATTTT CASRLVDTQYF
many NA TRBJ2-5 TRBV9 TGTGCCAGCAGCGTTCAAACCCAAGAGACCCAGTACTTC CASSVQTQETQYF
few NA TRBJ2-2 TRBV6-2/TRBV6-3 TGTGCCAGCATTCAGTCCCCGGGGCAAGGCTCGAACACCGGGGAGCTTTTTTTT CASIQSPGQGSNTGELFF
few NA TRBJ2-1 TRBV24-1 TGTGCCACCGGGGACGAAAAGGATGAGCAGTTCTTC CATGDEKDEQFF
few NA TRBJ1-6 TRBV9 TGTGCCAGCAGCGTAGAAGGGGAGGACAATTCACCCCTCCACTTT CASSVEGEDNSPLHF
NA TRBD1 TRBJ2-7 TRBV7-2 TGTGCCAGCAGGCTGGGACAGGGGGTTTACGAGCAGTACTTC CASRLGQGVYEQYF
few TRBD2 TRBJ2-1 TRBV3-1 TGTGCCAGCAGCCAAGCCGCCTTAGCGGGGGGGCCTAATGGTGAGCAGTTCTTC CASSQAALAGGPNGEQFF
many TRBD1 TRBJ2-1 TRBV7-6 TGTGCCAGCAGCCCGGGACAGGGCTACAATGAGCAGTTCTTC CASSPGQGYNEQFF
NA NA TRBJ2-5 TRBV20-1 TGCAGTGCTACCGGGACACATGAAGAGACCCAGTACTTC CSATGTHEETQYF
few TRBD1 TRBJ1-6 TRBV28 TGTGCCAGCAGTTTATCCCCCCAGGGGGCGAATTCACCCCTCCACTTT CASSLSPQGANSPLHF
NA NA TRBJ2-5 TRBV7-2 TGTGCCAGCAGCTTTGACCCAACCGAGACCCAGTACTTC CASSFDPTETQYF
NA NA TRBJ2-1 TRBV6-2/TRBV6-3 TGTGCCAGCAGTTCCGGGACGGTGCAGTTCTTC CASSSGTVQFF
few TRBD1 TRBJ1-2 TRBV7-2 TGTGCCAGCAGCATGAGGGACAGTCCCCATGGCTACACCTTC CASSMRDSPHGYTF
few NA TRBJ2-2 TRBV7-9 TGTGCCAGCAGGAAGAGTAAGGAGGACTCCGGGGAGCTGTTTTTT CASRKSKEDSGELFF
NA TRBD2 TRBJ2-1 TRBV6-1 TGTGCCAGCAGTAGGGGGACTAGCAACTACAATGAGCAGTTCTTC CASSRGTSNYNEQFF
few NA TRBJ1-4 TRBV6-1 TGTGCCAGCAGGGCTACAGGGCCCGGGGGTGAAAAACTGTTTTTT CASRATGPGGEKLFF
few TRBD1 TRBJ2-7 TRBV29-1 TGCAGCGTTGAGGTGACAGGGGCCTACGAGCAGTACTTC CSVEVTGAYEQYF
many NA TRBJ1-3 TRBV7-6 TGTGCCAGCAGGATTGGCGTCCTCGACTCTGGAAACACCATATATTTT CASRIGVLDSGNTIYF
NA TRBD2 TRBJ2-7 TRBV6-6 TGTGCCAGCAGTAGCGGGAGGGCCTACGAGCAGTACTTC CASSSGRAYEQYF
few TRBD2 TRBJ2-5 TRBV20-1 TGCAGTGCTAGCGGGGGGGAAGACCTCCAAGAGACCCAGTACTTC CSASGGEDLQETQYF
NA TRBD1 TRBJ2-3 TRBV11-2 TGTGCCAGCAGCCCGCCGGGGACAGGGACGAATACGCAGTATTTT CASSPPGTGTNTQYF
many NA TRBJ2-2 TRBV2 TGTGCCAGCAGTGAAGTCCGACAGGGAGGCACCGGGGAGCTGTTTTTT CASSEVRQGGTGELFF
many TRBD2 TRBJ2-1 TRBV4-3 TGCGCCAGCAGCCAACAACTAGCGGAGTACAATGAGCAGTTCTTC CASSQQLAEYNEQFF
NA TRBD2 TRBJ2-1 TRBV12-3/TRBV12-4 TGTGCCAGCCGGGGGGGGGGTTTCACCTACAATGAGCAGTTCTTC CASRGGGFTYNEQFF